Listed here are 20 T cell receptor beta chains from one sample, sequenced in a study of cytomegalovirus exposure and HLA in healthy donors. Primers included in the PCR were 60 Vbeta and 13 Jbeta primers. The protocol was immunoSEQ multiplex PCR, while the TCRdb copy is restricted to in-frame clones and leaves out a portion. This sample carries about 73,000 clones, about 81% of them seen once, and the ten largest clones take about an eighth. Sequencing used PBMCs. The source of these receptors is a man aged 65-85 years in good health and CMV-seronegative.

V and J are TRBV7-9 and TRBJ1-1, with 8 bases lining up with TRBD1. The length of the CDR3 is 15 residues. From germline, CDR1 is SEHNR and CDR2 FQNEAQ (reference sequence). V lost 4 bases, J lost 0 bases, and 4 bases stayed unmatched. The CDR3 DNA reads TGTGCCAGCAGCTCAGGACAGGGTTTGAACACTGAAGCTTTCTTT. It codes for CASSSGQGLNTEAFF.

CDR3 protein: CASSLTYGTGGDTQYF. The CDR3 nucleotides are TGTGCCAGCAGCTTAACCTATGGCACGGGGGGAGATACGCAGTATTTT. This sequence joins TRBV11-2 and TRBJ2-3; 7 nucleotides match TRBD2. The ends lost 2 bases at V and 5 bases at J; junction bases unmatched: 10. The germline CDR1 and CDR2 sequences are SGHAT and FQNNGV. The CDR3 is 16 residues long.

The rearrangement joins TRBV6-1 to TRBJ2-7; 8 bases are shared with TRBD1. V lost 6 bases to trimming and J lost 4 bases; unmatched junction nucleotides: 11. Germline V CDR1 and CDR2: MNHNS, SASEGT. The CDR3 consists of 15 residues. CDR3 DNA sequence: TGTGCCAGCAGCCCCTCAGGACAGGGTTCGTACGAGCAGTACTTC. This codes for CASSPSGQGSYEQYF.

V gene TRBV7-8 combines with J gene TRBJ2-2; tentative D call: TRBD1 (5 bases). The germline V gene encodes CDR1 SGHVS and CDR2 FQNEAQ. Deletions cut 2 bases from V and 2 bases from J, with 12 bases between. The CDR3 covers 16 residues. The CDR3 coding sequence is TGTGCCAGCAGCTTATTATCCGGACAAAACACCGGGGAGCTGTTTTTT. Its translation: CASSLLSGQNTGELFF.

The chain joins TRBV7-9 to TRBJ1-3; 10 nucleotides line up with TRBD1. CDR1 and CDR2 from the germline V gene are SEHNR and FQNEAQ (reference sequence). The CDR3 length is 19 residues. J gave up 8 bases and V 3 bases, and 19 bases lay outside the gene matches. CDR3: CASSFGAIGTGARRYTIYF. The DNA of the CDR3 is TGTGCCAGCAGCTTTGGGGCCATAGGGACAGGGGCTCGGCGATACACCATATATTTT. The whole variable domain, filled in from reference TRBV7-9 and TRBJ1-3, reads DTGVSQNPRHKITKRGQNVTFRCDPISEHNRLYWYRQTLGQGPEFLTYFQNEAQLEKSRLLSDRFSAERPKGSFSTLEIQRTEQGDSAMYLCASSFGAIGTGARRYTIYFGEGSWLTVV.

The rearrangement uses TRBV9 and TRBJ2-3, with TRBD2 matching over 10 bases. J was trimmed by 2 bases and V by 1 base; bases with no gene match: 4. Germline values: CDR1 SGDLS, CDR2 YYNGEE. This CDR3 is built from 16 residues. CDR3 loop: CASSVTTSGNTDTQYF. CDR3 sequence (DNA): TGTGCCAGCAGCGTAACCACTAGCGGGAACACAGATACGCAGTATTTT.

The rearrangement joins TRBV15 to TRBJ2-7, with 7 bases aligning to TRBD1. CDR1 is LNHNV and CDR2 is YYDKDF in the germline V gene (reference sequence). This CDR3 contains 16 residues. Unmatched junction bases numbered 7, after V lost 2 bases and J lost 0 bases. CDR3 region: CATSRRQGAPSYEQYF. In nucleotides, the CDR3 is TGTGCCACCAGCAGAAGACAGGGCGCCCCCTCCTACGAGCAGTACTTC.

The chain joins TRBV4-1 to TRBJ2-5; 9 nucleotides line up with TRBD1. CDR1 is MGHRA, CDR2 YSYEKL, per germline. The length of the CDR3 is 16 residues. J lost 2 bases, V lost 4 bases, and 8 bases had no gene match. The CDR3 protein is CASSPGQGPNQETQYF. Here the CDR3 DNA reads TGCGCCAGCAGCCCGGGACAGGGCCCGAATCAAGAGACCCAGTACTTC.

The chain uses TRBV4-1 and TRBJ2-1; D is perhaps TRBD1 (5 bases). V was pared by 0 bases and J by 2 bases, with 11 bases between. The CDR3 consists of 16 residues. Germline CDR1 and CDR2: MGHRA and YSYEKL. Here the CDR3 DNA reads TGCGCCAGCAGCCAAGAGGGGCTGGGCACCTACAATGAGCAGTTCTTC. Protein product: CASSQEGLGTYNEQFF.

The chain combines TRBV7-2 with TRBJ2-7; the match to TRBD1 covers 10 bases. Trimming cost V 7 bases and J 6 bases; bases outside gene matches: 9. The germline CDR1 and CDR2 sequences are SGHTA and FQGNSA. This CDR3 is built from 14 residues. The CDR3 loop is CASTRPGQGFEQYF. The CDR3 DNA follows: TGTGCCAGCACCCGGCCGGGACAGGGGTTCGAGCAGTACTTC.

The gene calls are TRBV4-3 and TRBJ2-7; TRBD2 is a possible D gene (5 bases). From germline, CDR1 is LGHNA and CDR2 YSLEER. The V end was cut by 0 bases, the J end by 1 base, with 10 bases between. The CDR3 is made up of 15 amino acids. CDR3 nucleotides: TGCGCCAGCAGCCAAGATTTTCGGGAATCCTACGAGCAGTACTTC. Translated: CASSQDFRESYEQYF.

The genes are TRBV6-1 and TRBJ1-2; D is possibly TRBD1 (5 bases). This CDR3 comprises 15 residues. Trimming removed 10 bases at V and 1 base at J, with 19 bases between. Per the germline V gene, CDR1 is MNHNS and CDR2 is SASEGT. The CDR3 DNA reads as TGTGCCATCCAAGAGACAGCCTACCTTAACTATGGCTACACCTTC. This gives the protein CAIQETAYLNYGYTF.

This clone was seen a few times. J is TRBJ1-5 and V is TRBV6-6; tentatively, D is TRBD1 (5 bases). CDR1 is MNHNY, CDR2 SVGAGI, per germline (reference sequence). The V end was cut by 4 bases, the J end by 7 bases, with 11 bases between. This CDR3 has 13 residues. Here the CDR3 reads CASSFGASQPQHF. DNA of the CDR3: TGTGCCAGCAGTTTTGGGGCATCGCAGCCCCAGCATTTT.

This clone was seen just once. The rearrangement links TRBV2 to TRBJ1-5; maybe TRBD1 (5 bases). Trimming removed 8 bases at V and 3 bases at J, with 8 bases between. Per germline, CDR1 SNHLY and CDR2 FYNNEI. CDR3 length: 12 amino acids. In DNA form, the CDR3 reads TGTGCCAGCGGAGGGGACAATCAGCCCCAGCATTTT. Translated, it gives CASGGDNQPQHF. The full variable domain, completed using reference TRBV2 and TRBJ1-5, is EPEVTQTPSHQVTQMGQEVILRCVPISNHLYFYWYRQILGQKVEFLVSFYNNEISEKSEIFDDQFSVERPDGSNFTLKIRSTKLEDSAMYFCASGGDNQPQHFGDGTRLSIL.

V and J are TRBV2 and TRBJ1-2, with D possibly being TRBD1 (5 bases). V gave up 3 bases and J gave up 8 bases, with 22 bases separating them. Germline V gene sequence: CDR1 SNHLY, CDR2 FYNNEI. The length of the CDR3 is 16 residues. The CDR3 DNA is TGTGCCAGCAGTGAGTTGGTAGGGGCCGCGGGGAGAGGCTACACCTTC. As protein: CASSELVGAAGRGYTF.

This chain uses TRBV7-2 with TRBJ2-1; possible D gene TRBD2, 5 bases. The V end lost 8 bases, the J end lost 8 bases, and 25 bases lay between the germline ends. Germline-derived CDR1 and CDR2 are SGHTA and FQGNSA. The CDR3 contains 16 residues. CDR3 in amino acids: CASRPGVGSPWDEQFF. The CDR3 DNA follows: TGTGCCAGCCGCCCCGGGGTAGGCAGCCCTTGGGATGAGCAGTTCTTC.

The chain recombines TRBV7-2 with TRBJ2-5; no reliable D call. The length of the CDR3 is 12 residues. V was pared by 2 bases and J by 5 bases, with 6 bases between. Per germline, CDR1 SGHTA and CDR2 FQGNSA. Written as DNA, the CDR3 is TGTGCCAGCAGCTTAACAATGGAGACCCAGTACTTC. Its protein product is CASSLTMETQYF.

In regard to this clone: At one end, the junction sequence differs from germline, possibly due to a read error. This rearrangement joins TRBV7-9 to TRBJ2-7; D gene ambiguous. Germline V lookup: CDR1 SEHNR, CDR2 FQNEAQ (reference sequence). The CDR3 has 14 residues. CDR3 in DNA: TGTTCCAGCAGCTTGAGCCCTACAGCCTACGAGCAGTACTTC. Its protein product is CSSSLSPTAYEQYF.

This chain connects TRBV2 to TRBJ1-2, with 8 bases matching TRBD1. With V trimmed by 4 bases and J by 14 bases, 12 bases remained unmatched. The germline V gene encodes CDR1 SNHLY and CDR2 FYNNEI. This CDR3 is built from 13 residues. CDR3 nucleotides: TGTGCCAGCAGTGCTACCCCGACAGGGGTAGAAACCTTC. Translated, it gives CASSATPTGVETF.

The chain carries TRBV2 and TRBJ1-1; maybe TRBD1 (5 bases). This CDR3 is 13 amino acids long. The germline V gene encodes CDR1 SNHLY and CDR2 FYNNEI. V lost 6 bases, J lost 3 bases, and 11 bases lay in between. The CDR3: CASSRDLDTEAFF. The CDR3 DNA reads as TGTGCCAGCAGCAGGGATTTGGACACTGAAGCTTTCTTT.